This T cell receptor beta chain was retrieved from a study of blood T cell repertoires in COVID-19. As for the study in general: PBMCs, B-cell-depleted T cells, or T cells were the source of the cDNA or gDNA that made up the material.

Authors' processing steps: Reference gene primer amplification yielded estimated nucleated cell counts. The data were produced by immunoSEQ multiplex PCR, yet TCRdb's version contains in-frame clones alone and is incomplete. Clonal size and the V and J genes are those of that table, whereas D and trimming came from the DNA. Here the sample spans 250,000 or so clones, around 89% being singletons. CDR3 length: 15 residues. J gave up 1 base and V 4 bases, and 5 bases lay outside the gene matches. Germline-derived CDR1 and CDR2 are SGHDN and FVKESK. The chain employs TRBV14 and TRBJ2-7, with 9 bases that match TRBD1. The sequenced material came from PBMCs or T cells enriched from blood (not recorded which). This clonotype was sampled from a man in his forties who had recovered from COVID-19. The DNA for the CDR3 is TGTGCCAGCAGCCCCGCCGGGACAGGGTCCTACGAGCAGTACTTC. Translated: CASSPAGTGSYEQYF.